The 4 T cell receptor beta chains in this list originate from one sample, sequenced in a study of T cells in localized non-small cell lung cancer. Only in-frame clones appear in the TCRdb table, and some are missing; sequencing was by immunoSEQ multiplex PCR. The sample records 25,000 or so clones, 70% to 90% being singletons. The sequenced sample was PBMCs, obtained before any cancer treatment. All receptors derive from a man aged 35-69 years with stage II lung adenocarcinoma.

The chain is built from TRBV5-4 and TRBJ2-7; D remains ambiguous. CDR3 length: 11 residues. Trimming stripped 1 base from V and 6 bases from J, with 5 bases between. CDR1 SGHNT and CDR2 YYREEE come from the germline V gene (reference sequence). CDR3 region: CASSLSGEQYF. In nucleotides, the CDR3 is TGTGCCAGCAGCTTGAGTGGCGAGCAGTACTTC.

J is TRBJ1-1 and V is TRBV19; D remains ambiguous. The V gene lost 6 bases and the J gene lost 0 bases, with 11 bases spanning the gap. From germline, CDR1 is LNHDA and CDR2 SQIVND (reference sequence). The CDR3 consists of 14 residues. The CDR3 DNA reads TGTGCCAGTAGAGAGGACGGACTGAACACTGAAGCTTTCTTT. This encodes CASREDGLNTEAFF.

The chain carries TRBV5-4 and TRBJ1-1; D is unresolved. The CDR3 runs to 13 residues. Trimming removed 5 bases from V and 1 base from J, with 9 bases in between. In germline, CDR1 is SGHNT, CDR2 YYREEE (reference sequence). This CDR3 is CASSSDENTEAFF. CDR3 coding DNA: TGTGCCAGCAGTTCGGACGAGAACACTGAAGCTTTCTTT.

The chain carries TRBV7-9 and TRBJ2-7; 8 bases align to TRBD2. Unmatched junction bases numbered 10, after V lost 4 bases and J lost 5 bases. CDR1 is SEHNR and CDR2 is FQNEAQ in the germline V gene (reference sequence). CDR3 length: 15 residues. The CDR3 loop is CASSSGSGSLNEQYF. CDR3 DNA sequence: TGTGCCAGCAGCTCGGGAAGCGGGAGTTTAAACGAGCAGTACTTC.